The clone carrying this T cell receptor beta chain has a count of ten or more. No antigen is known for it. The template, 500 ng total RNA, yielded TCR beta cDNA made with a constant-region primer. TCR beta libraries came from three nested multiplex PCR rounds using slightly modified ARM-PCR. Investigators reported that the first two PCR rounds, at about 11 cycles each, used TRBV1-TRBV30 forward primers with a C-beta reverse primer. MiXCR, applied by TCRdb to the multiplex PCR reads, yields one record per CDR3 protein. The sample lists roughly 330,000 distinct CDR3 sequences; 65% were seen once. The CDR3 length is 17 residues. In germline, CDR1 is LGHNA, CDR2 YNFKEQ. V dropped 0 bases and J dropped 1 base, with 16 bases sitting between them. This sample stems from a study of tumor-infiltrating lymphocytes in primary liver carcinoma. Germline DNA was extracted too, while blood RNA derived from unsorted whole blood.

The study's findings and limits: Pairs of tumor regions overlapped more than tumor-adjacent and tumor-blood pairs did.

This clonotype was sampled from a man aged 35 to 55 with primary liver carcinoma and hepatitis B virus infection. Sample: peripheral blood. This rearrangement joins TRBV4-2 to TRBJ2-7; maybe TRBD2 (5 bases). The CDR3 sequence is CASSQETTRQISYEQYF. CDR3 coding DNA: TGTGCCAGCAGCCAAGAGACTACCCGGCAAATTTCCTACGAGCAGTACTTC.